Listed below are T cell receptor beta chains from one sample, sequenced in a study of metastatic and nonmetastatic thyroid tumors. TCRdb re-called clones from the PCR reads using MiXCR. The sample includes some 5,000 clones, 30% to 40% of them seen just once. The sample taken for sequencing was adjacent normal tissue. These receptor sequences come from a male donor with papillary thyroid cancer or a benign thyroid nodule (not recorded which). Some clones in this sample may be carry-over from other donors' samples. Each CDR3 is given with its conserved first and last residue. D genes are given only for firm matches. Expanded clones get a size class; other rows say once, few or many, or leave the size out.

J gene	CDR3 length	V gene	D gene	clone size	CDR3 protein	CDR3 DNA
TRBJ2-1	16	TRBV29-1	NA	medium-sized	CSVEDPGRSSYNEQFF	TGCAGCGTTGAAGATCCTGGGAGGAGCTCCTACAATGAGCAGTTCTTC
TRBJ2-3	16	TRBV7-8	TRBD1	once	CASSLDKQGISDTQYF	TGTGCCAGCAGCTTAGATAAACAGGGGATTTCAGATACGCAGTATTTT
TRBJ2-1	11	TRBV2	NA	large	CASSQVDEQFF	TGTGCCAGCAGTCAGGTCGATGAGCAGTTCTTC
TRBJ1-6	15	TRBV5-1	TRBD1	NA	CASTPGGTDSSPLHF	TGCGCCAGCACCCCAGGAGGGACAGACAGTTCACCCCTCCACTTT
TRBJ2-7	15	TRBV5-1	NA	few	CASAPPGALSYEQYF	TGCGCCAGCGCCCCGCCGGGGGCCCTCTCCTACGAGCAGTACTTC
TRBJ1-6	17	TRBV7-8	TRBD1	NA	CASSLAGTGSYNSPLHF	TGTGCCAGCAGCTTAGCCGGGACAGGGTCCTATAATTCACCCCTCCACTTT
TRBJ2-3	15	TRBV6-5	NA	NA	CASSYGGMGADTQYF	TGTGCCAGCAGTTACGGAGGGATGGGCGCAGATACGCAGTATTTT
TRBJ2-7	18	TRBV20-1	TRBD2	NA	CSADRILKKAGATHEQYF	TGCAGTGCCGACCGAATACTCAAAAAAGCGGGAGCCACCCACGAGCAGTACTTC
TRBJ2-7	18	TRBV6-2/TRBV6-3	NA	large	CASSYPRIPGLDSYEQYF	TGTGCCAGCAGTTACCCACGAATTCCGGGACTTGATTCCTACGAGCAGTACTTC
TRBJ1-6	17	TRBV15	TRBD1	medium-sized	CATSRGGQGAKNSPLHF	TGTGCCACCAGCAGAGGGGGACAGGGGGCGAAAAATTCACCCCTCCACTTT
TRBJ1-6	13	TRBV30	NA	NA	CAWSVQRNSPLHF	TGTGCCTGGAGTGTACAGAGGAATTCACCCCTCCACTTT
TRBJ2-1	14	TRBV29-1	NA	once	CSAGGRPGYNEQFF	TGCAGCGCCGGCGGGCGGCCAGGCTACAATGAGCAGTTCTTC
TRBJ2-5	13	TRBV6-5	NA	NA	CASSYRGEETQYF	TGTGCCAGCAGTTACAGGGGAGAGGAGACCCAGTACTTC
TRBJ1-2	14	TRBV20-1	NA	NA	CSAGEPLSNYGYTF	TGCAGTGCTGGGGAACCTCTTTCTAACTATGGCTACACCTTC
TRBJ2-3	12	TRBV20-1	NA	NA	CSAPLWADTQYF	TGCAGTGCTCCCCTATGGGCAGATACGCAGTATTTT
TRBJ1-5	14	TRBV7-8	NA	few	CVSSLGHGNQPQHF	TGTGTCAGCAGCTTGGGACATGGCAATCAGCCCCAGCATTTT
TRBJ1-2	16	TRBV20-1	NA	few	CSARDLGRGIGNGYTF	TGCAGTGCTAGAGACCTAGGGAGGGGGATCGGAAATGGCTACACCTTC